Presented here are 23 T cell receptor beta chains from one specimen sequenced in a study of CD8+ T cells in alopecia areata. As the sequencing template, cDNA was produced by extracting RNA and reverse transcribing it. Measured with immunoSEQ multiplex PCR; TCRdb has only the in-frame clones, and not every one. The table records over 95,000 clones, less than 60% of them present only once. The sample's treatment: oral pan-JAK inhibitor, 5-10 mg twice daily. This material consisted of CD4+ T cells sorted from blood, taken at week 24, from a patient treated with tofacitinib. The receptors here all came from a human donor with alopecia areata.

The V gene is TRBV2, the J gene TRBJ2-1, with D perhaps matching TRBD1 (6 bases). Germline values: CDR1 SNHLY, CDR2 FYNNEI. This CDR3 region has 15 residues. Trimming left V 4 bases short and J 7 bases short, with 17 bases between. This CDR3 is CASSGSPHRVNEQFF. The CDR3 DNA follows: TGTGCCAGCAGTGGGTCCCCCCACAGGGTGAATGAGCAGTTCTTC.

This clone was detected a few times. This chain uses TRBV30 with TRBJ1-4; maybe TRBD1 (5 bases). The V end lost 6 bases, the J end lost 2 bases, and 7 bases lay between the germline ends. This CDR3 has 12 residues. Germline CDR1 GTSNPN, CDR2 SVGIG (reference sequence). The CDR3 DNA is TGTGCCTGCGGGGGGACTAATGAAAAACTGTTTTTT. Translation gives CACGGTNEKLFF.

The rearrangement uses TRBV30 and TRBJ2-1; D remains unclear. The V and J ends lost 3 bases and 12 bases respectively, with 15 bases between them. The CDR3 covers 12 residues. The germline V gene encodes CDR1 GTSNPN and CDR2 SVGIG (reference sequence). CDR3 in DNA: TGTGCCTGGAGCACAATGATGGGCCCGCAGTTCTTC. Amino acids: CAWSTMMGPQFF.

This clone has more than one count but fewer than ten. The gene calls are TRBV30 and TRBJ1-2; D perhaps matches TRBD1 (5 bases). This CDR3 spans 12 amino acids. V was trimmed by 6 bases and J by 8 bases, leaving 16 bases between them. Germline lookup yields CDR1 GTSNPN and CDR2 SVGIG (reference sequence). The CDR3 region is CACPWGKEGYTF. As DNA, the CDR3 is TGTGCCTGTCCATGGGGGAAGGAAGGCTACACCTTC. The variable domain in full, with the rest retrieved from reference TRBV30 and TRBJ1-2, is SQTIHQWPATLVQPVGSPLSLECTVEGTSNPNLYWYRQAAGRGLQLLFYSVGIGQISSEVPQNLSASRPQDRQFILSSKKLLLSDSGFYLCACPWGKEGYTFGSGTRLTVV.

This clone turned up a few times. This CDR3 reads CASSETGYTEAFF. The CDR3 nucleotides are TGTGCCAGCAGCGAGACGGGATACACTGAAGCTTTCTTT. The V gene is TRBV7-9, the J gene TRBJ1-1; D ambiguous. Trimming took off 5 bases at V and 3 bases at J, with 10 bases between the two ends. The germline gives CDR1 SEHNR, CDR2 FQNEAQ (reference sequence). The CDR3 covers 13 residues.

The CDR3 nucleotides read TGTGCCATCAGTGACGGGGCCAGCGGGGAGACCCAGTACTTC. Translation gives CAISDGASGETQYF. The rearrangement uses TRBV10-3 and TRBJ2-5; a possible D gene is TRBD2 (6 bases). The germline CDR1 and CDR2 sequences are ENHRY and SYGVKD. The CDR3 consists of 14 residues. The V end lost 3 bases, the J end lost 5 bases, and 13 bases lay between the germline ends.

The chain is built from TRBV18 and TRBJ1-2, with no clear D. The CDR3 loop spans 14 amino acids. Germline CDR1 KGHSH, CDR2 LQKENI. Trimming left V 0 bases short and J 4 bases short, with 9 bases between. The chain's CDR3 is CASSPPRGVYGYTF. DNA of the CDR3: TGTGCCAGCTCACCACCTCGCGGAGTCTATGGCTACACCTTC.

This clone was counted a few times. The V call is TRBV6-5, the J call TRBJ1-6, with 7 bases aligning to TRBD1. J lost 9 bases, V lost 6 bases, and 11 bases had no gene match. The CDR3 runs 15 residues. The germline V gene has CDR1 MNHEY and CDR2 SVGAGI. The CDR3: CASSPRGAGGSPLHF. The DNA for the CDR3 is TGTGCCAGCAGCCCCAGGGGGGCGGGAGGTTCACCCCTCCACTTT.

DNA for the CDR3: TGTGCCAGCAGCCCCTACGCCGGGGCACAGGGCACAGATACGCAGTATTTT. The encoded protein is CASSPYAGAQGTDTQYF. The chain has TRBV7-9 and TRBJ2-3; the D gene could be TRBD1 or TRBD2 (5 bases each). Germline V lookup: CDR1 SEHNR, CDR2 FQNEAQ (reference sequence). The V gene lost 5 bases and the J gene lost 1 base, with 19 bases spanning the gap. The CDR3 is 17 residues long.

V usage is TRBV30 and J usage is TRBJ1-5; D gene unclear. The CDR3 loop spans 14 amino acids. Trimming pared 2 bases from V and 6 bases from J, leaving 14 bases between. Germline CDR1 is GTSNPN and CDR2 is SVGIG (reference sequence). The CDR3, as DNA: TGTGCCTGGAGTAAGCCAGGCGGTATTCAGCCCCAGCATTTT. Its protein product is CAWSKPGGIQPQHF.

The CDR3 DNA reads TGTGCCAGCAACACCGGGCCGTGGACTGAAGCTTTCTTT. This sequence encodes CASNTGPWTEAFF. V usage is TRBV6-5 and J usage is TRBJ1-1, with no clear D. The CDR3 extends over 13 amino acids. Trimming took 7 bases from V and 5 from J, leaving 14 bases between them. CDR1 is MNHEY, CDR2 SVGAGI, per germline.

This rearrangement joins TRBV29-1 to TRBJ1-2; 9 nucleotides line up with TRBD1. Germline CDR1 SQVTM, CDR2 ANQGSEA. This CDR3 region has 12 residues. Trimming removed 8 bases from V and 6 bases from J; junction bases left unmatched: 7. CDR3 sequence reads: CSTLDRGHGYTF. In nucleotides, the CDR3 is TGCAGCACTTTGGACAGGGGTCATGGCTACACCTTC. Looking up the rest from reference TRBV29-1 and TRBJ1-2 gives the full variable domain: SAVISQKPSRDICQRGTSLTIQCQVDSQVTMMFWYRQQPGQSLTLIATANQGSEATYESGFVIDKFPISRPNLTFSTLTVSNMSPEDSSIYLCSTLDRGHGYTFGSGTRLTVV.

The CDR3 sequence is CASSQDVAGGRGAQYF. The CDR3 DNA is TGCGCCAGCAGCCAAGATGTAGCGGGGGGCAGAGGGGCCCAGTACTTC. The rearrangement links TRBV4-3 to TRBJ2-5; 10 bases agree with TRBD2. J was trimmed by 9 bases and V by 0 bases; bases with no gene match: 10. The CDR3 extends over 16 amino acids. Germline-derived CDR1 and CDR2 are LGHNA and YSLEER.

The rearrangement uses TRBV6-5 and TRBJ2-5; TRBD2 is a possible D gene (6 bases). The CDR3 loop spans 10 amino acids. The V gene lost 8 bases and the J gene lost 5 bases, with 6 bases spanning the gap. In germline, CDR1 is MNHEY, CDR2 SVGAGI. For the CDR3, the DNA is TGTGCCAGCGGGAGGGAGACCCAGTACTTC. Translated, it gives CASGRETQYF.

The chain couples TRBV5-1 to TRBJ2-7; 8 nucleotides line up with TRBD1. V shed 4 bases, J shed 4 bases, and the junction held 10 bases outside the gene matches. CDR3 length: 15 amino acids. Germline V gene lookup returns CDR1 SGHRS and CDR2 YFSETQ. The CDR3 nucleotides are TGCGCCAGCAGCCCCGGACAGGGCAATTTTTACGAGCAGTACTTC. Its protein product is CASSPGQGNFYEQYF.

This clone was seen a handful of times. The CDR3 DNA reads TGCAGCGCCGAACGGTACGGGGTTAAGACCCAGTACTTC. Translating gives CSAERYGVKTQYF. The genes are TRBV29-1 and TRBJ2-5; D perhaps matches TRBD2 (5 bases). The germline gives CDR1 SQVTM, CDR2 ANQGSEA. The CDR3 runs 13 residues. Trimming took off 7 bases at V and 6 bases at J, with 18 bases between the two ends.

The table lists this clone with a few counts. This chain links TRBV29-1 with TRBJ2-7, with 8 bases identical to TRBD1. Germline CDR1 SQVTM, CDR2 ANQGSEA. The trim removed 7 bases at V and 3 bases at J, leaving 8 bases unmatched. The CDR3 loop spans 13 amino acids. For the CDR3, the DNA is TGCAGCGCAGACAGGGGCCCGGGCTACGAGCAGTACTTC. This translates into CSADRGPGYEQYF.

This chain connects TRBV29-1 to TRBJ1-2; D unresolved. Trimming shortened V by 7 bases and J by 4 bases, and 10 bases separated the two germline ends. Looked up from germline, CDR1 is SQVTM and CDR2 is ANQGSEA. The CDR3 has 11 residues. The CDR3 DNA sequence: TGCAGCGCCCACGGCAGCTATGGCTACACCTTC. It is translated as CSAHGSYGYTF.

CDR3 in amino acids: CASRGQGEQYF. CDR3 sequence (DNA): TGTGCCAGCAGGGGACAGGGGGAGCAGTACTTC. V usage is TRBV2 and J usage is TRBJ2-7, with TRBD1 matching 10 bases. The CDR3 is made up of 11 amino acids. J lost 7 bases, V lost 6 bases, and 0 bases had no gene match. Germline-derived CDR1 and CDR2 are SNHLY and FYNNEI.

V gene TRBV6-5 combines with J gene TRBJ2-6; D gene ambiguous. CDR1 and CDR2 (germline): MNHEY, SVGAGI. The V and J ends lost 10 bases and 4 bases respectively, with 14 bases between them. CDR3 length: 14 residues. The CDR3 DNA sequence: TGTGCCACCCTACCATCAGGAGGGGCCAACGTCCTGACTTTC. Translating gives CATLPSGGANVLTF.

V gene TRBV10-3 combines with J gene TRBJ2-3; D unclear. From germline, CDR1 is ENHRY and CDR2 SYGVKD. The CDR3 covers 14 residues. The germline V and J ends were trimmed by 4 bases and 2 bases, with 10 bases remaining between them. CDR3: CAISATGYTDTQYF. CDR3 bases: TGTGCCATCAGTGCAACGGGCTACACAGATACGCAGTATTTT.

In this sample, this clone turned up a few times. The chain recombines TRBV2 with TRBJ2-2, with 8 nucleotides matching TRBD1. With 6 bases clipped from V and 0 bases from J, the junction kept 3 bases outside the gene matches. This CDR3 has 15 amino acids. In germline, CDR1 is SNHLY, CDR2 FYNNEI. The CDR3 is CASSPDRANTGELFF. The DNA of the CDR3 is TGTGCCAGCAGCCCGGACAGGGCGAACACCGGGGAGCTGTTTTTT.

This clone has more than one count but fewer than ten. The chain recombines TRBV5-1 with TRBJ2-3; perhaps TRBD1 as D (5 bases). Germline V CDR1 and CDR2: SGHRS, YFSETQ. This CDR3 is built from 17 residues. V lost 0 bases, J lost 2 bases, and 16 bases lay in between. CDR3: CASSLALGASTTDTQYF. CDR3 in DNA: TGCGCCAGCAGCTTGGCCTTAGGGGCTAGTACCACAGATACGCAGTATTTT.